The T cell receptor beta chain described here comes from a study of blood T cell repertoires in COVID-19. Produced via immunoSEQ multiplex PCR; TCRdb's table is partial and in-frame only. The sample contains approximately 74,000 clones, around 88% of which appear only once. The CDR3 totals 14 residues. Trimming shortened V by 7 bases and J by 5 bases, and 17 bases separated the two germline ends. Germline V gives CDR1 ENHRY, CDR2 SYGVKD. The specimen was peripheral blood. This chain connects TRBV10-3 to TRBJ1-1; tentative D call: TRBD1 (6 bases). This clonotype was sampled from a woman older than 75 with active or convalescent COVID-19. CDR3 coding DNA: TGTGCCATCACCGAGGACAGCTTGGGGACTGAAGCTTTCTTT. This encodes CAITEDSLGTEAFF.